This section outlines one TCR beta chain sequence together with its context. Antigen: not known. Reverse transcription of all isolated RNA meant that expressed TCRB transcripts were sequenced. Some clones are missing from TCRdb's copy, which holds only in-frame ones; the method was immunoSEQ multiplex PCR. Found here are hundreds of thousands of clones, around 14% of them singletons; the top ten hold about 0.04%. The data originate from a study of beta chain features in type 1 diabetes. Study-wide background: Over 85,000,000 sorted cells were examined across all samples. The study, taken as a whole, reports: Across patients, naive, central memory and Treg TCRB repertoires exhibited apparently greater similarity than was observed across healthy donors.

One heparinised blood draw averaging about 110 mL was given by each donor. The sequenced sample was naive CD4+ T cells from blood. This TCR was sampled from a man aged 25 to 45 in good health.

The CDR3 protein is CASKREIGELFF. CDR3 sequence (DNA): TGTGCCAGTAAGCGGGAAATCGGGGAGCTGTTTTTT. V usage is TRBV2 and J usage is TRBJ2-2, with 7 bases identical to TRBD2. CDR1 and CDR2 from the germline V gene are SNHLY and FYNNEI. The CDR3 consists of 12 residues. The junction had 5 bases not matched to a gene; V was cut back by 9 bases and J by 7 bases. The variable domain in full, completed from reference TRBV2 and TRBJ2-2, reads EPEVTQTPSHQVTQMGQEVILRCVPISNHLYFYWYRQILGQKVEFLVSFYNNEISEKSEIFDDQFSVERPDGSNFTLKIRSTKLEDSAMYFCASKREIGELFFGEGSRLTVL.